The clone carrying this T cell receptor beta chain occurred a few times. Its antigen is not identified. The data derive from a study of T cells in Graves' hyperthyroidism and ophthalmopathy. Study results and caveats: Median prediction lead before ophthalmopathy onset was about 6.7 months with the model.

Using RNA transcripts as the source, TCR beta CDR3 regions were amplified. First-round RT-PCR of the TCR CDR3 relied on the HTBI primer set. TCRdb processed the multiplex PCR reads anew with MiXCR; each CDR3 protein has one entry. This table holds a few hundred thousand distinct CDR3 sequences, roughly 15% found once. The CDR3 runs 14 residues. Germline V gene lookup returns CDR1 SGDLS and CDR2 YYNGEE. V shed 3 bases and J shed 6 bases, with 13 bases lying between them. Input material: blood. The V and J genes are TRBV9 and TRBJ1-5; the D gene is possibly TRBD1 (6 bases). The sequence was collected from a woman in her 50s with Graves' hyperthyroidism that later progressed to Graves' ophthalmopathy. The CDR3 nucleotides are TGTGCCAGCAGCGGTCCCGGGACAAGTCAGCCCCAGCATTTT. Residues: CASSGPGTSQPQHF.